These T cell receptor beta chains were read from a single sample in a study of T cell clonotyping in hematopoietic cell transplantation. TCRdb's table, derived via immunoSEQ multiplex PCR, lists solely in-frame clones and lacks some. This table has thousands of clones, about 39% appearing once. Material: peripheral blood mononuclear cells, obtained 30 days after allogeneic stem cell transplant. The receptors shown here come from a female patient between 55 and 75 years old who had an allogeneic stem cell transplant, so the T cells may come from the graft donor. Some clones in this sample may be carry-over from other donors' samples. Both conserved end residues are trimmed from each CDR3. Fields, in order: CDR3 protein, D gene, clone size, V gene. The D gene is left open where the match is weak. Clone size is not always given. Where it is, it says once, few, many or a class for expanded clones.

CDR3: AWSDENPSPLH
D: .
size: .
V: TRBV30

CDR3: AWSTRTEAF
D: .
size: .
V: TRBV30

CDR3: ASTGQGSGELF
D: TRBD1
size: .
V: TRBV25-1

CDR3: AWRARKSLVFEAF
D: .
size: .
V: TRBV30

CDR3: ASETTGETQY
D: .
size: few
V: TRBV2

CDR3: ASSRGPEGSSTY
D: .
size: .
V: TRBV9

CDR3: AWTRFSNQPQH
D: .
size: few
V: TRBV30

CDR3: AWSTTGVPTDTQY
D: TRBD1
size: .
V: TRBV30

CDR3: ASSSLGTRAF
D: .
size: few
V: TRBV7-2

CDR3: ASSQEARGTQY
D: .
size: .
V: TRBV4-3

CDR3: AWSVTGNSGNTIY
D: .
size: once
V: TRBV30

CDR3: ASRVVDNSPLH
D: .
size: .
V: TRBV14

CDR3: AWSVGTSNNEQF
D: TRBD2
size: few
V: TRBV30

CDR3: ASSESGANVLT
D: .
size: medium-sized
V: TRBV6-4

CDR3: AWRTGVNYEQY
D: TRBD1
size: few
V: TRBV30

CDR3: ASSLGPGTFVNTEAF
D: .
size: .
V: TRBV4-1

CDR3: ASSIRQDHNSPLH
D: .
size: few
V: TRBV9

CDR3: ASSFDTFSSYEQY
D: .
size: few
V: TRBV27

CDR3: AWRESRPSNQPQH
D: .
size: .
V: TRBV30

CDR3: ASSLRGGTEAF
D: .
size: .
V: TRBV7-6

CDR3: ASSESGGYNEQF
D: TRBD2
size: .
V: TRBV2

CDR3: AWSVQGWNSPLH
D: .
size: .
V: TRBV30

CDR3: SVKRNYGYT
D: .
size: .
V: TRBV29-1

CDR3: ASSFAPNTGELF
D: .
size: .
V: TRBV7-8